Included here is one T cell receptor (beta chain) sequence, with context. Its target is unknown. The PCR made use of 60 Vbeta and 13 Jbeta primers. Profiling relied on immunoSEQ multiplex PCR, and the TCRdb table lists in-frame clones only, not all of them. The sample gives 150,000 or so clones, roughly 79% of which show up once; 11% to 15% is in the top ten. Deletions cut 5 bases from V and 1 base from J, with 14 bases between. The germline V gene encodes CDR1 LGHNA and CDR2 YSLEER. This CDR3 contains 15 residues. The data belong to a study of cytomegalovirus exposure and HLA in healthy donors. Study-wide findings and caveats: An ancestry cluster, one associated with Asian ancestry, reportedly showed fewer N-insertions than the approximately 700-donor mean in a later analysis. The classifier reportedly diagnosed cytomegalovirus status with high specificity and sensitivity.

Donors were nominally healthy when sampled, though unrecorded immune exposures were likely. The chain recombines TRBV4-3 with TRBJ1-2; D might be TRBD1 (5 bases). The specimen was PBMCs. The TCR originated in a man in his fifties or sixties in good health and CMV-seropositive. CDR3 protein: CASSIDRKVNYGYTF. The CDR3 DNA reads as TGCGCCAGCAGCATAGACAGAAAAGTTAACTATGGCTACACCTTC.